These 22 T cell receptor beta chains were all obtained from the same sample, sequenced in a study of identical twins. In TCRdb, the 5' RACE reads were re-called with MiXCR into one record per CDR3 protein. Among a few hundred thousand distinct CDR3 sequences listed, roughly 10% were seen once. Sequencing used memory T cells sorted from blood. These TCRs come from a man aged 50 to 60 in good health.

The chain is built from TRBV19 and TRBJ2-1, with D possibly TRBD2 on 5 matching bases. V lost 1 base, J lost 2 bases, and 9 bases lay in between. Germline values: CDR1 LNHDA, CDR2 SQIVND (reference sequence). The CDR3 length is 15 residues. The CDR3: CASSIGRAPYNEQFF. DNA for the CDR3: TGTGCCAGTAGTATAGGGCGGGCCCCCTACAATGAGCAGTTCTTC.

The genes are TRBV12-3 or TRBV12-4 and TRBJ1-5; TRBD1 aligns across 9 bases. Unmatched junction bases numbered 9, after V lost 5 bases and J lost 7 bases. The CDR3 runs 15 residues. In DNA, the CDR3 is TGTGCCAGCAGTAAAGGAACAGGGGGCCCCCAGCCCCAGCATTTT. Amino acids: CASSKGTGGPQPQHF.

This clonotype was seen only a few times. The rearrangement uses TRBV2 and TRBJ2-5; possible D gene TRBD1, 5 bases. The germline gives CDR1 SNHLY, CDR2 FYNNEI. The V end was cut by 3 bases, the J end by 5 bases, with 13 bases between. The CDR3 covers 14 residues. The CDR3 loop is CASSEQGEWETQYF. The CDR3 DNA is TGTGCCAGCAGTGAGCAGGGCGAGTGGGAGACCCAGTACTTC.

This clonotype was seen at least ten times. The chain carries TRBV7-9 and TRBJ2-4, with a tentative D call TRBD2 (6 bases). There are 17 residues in the CDR3. Trimming shortened V by 2 bases and J by 12 bases, and 26 bases separated the two germline ends. The germline gives CDR1 SEHNR, CDR2 FQNEAQ (reference sequence). The CDR3 here is CASSLLWVWGTPSPQYF. The CDR3 DNA follows: TGTGCCAGCAGCTTACTGTGGGTATGGGGGACTCCCAGTCCTCAGTACTTC.

This sequence joins TRBV6-5 and TRBJ2-3; TRBD2 matches 9 bases. The germline V gene has CDR1 MNHEY and CDR2 SVGAGI. The CDR3 has 16 residues. The V gene end was trimmed by 3 bases and the J gene end by 1 base; junction bases not matched to a gene: 5. CDR3 residues: CASSYEPSGGTDTQYF. CDR3 in DNA: TGTGCCAGCAGTTATGAGCCTAGCGGGGGCACAGATACGCAGTATTTT.

At least ten counts were recorded for this clonotype. This chain uses TRBV29-1 with TRBJ1-1; D unresolved. The CDR3 loop spans 13 amino acids. The germline CDR1 and CDR2 sequences are SQVTM and ANQGSEA. Trimming left V 1 base short and J 2 bases short, with 8 bases between. The DNA for the CDR3 is TGCAGCGTTGAAGTTAACACCAACACTGAAGCTTTCTTT. The encoded protein is CSVEVNTNTEAFF.

The chain uses TRBV11-2 and TRBJ2-1; tentative D call: TRBD2 (5 bases). The CDR3 has 12 amino acids. The germline V gene encodes CDR1 SGHAT and CDR2 FQNNGV. V shed 7 bases and J shed 12 bases, with 16 bases lying between them. The CDR3 is CASTHSEGWQFF. Written as DNA, the CDR3 is TGTGCCAGCACCCACTCCGAGGGCTGGCAGTTCTTC.

In this sample, this clonotype turned up many times. The chain combines TRBV12-3 or TRBV12-4 with TRBJ2-7; D uncertain. V dropped 1 base and J dropped 6 bases, with 7 bases sitting between them. The CDR3 contains 12 residues. In DNA, the CDR3 is TGTGCCAGCAGTTTAGGCGGTACCGAGCAGTACTTC. Amino acids: CASSLGGTEQYF.

The sample holds many counts of this clonotype. This chain links TRBV7-8 with TRBJ2-4; D unclear. The CDR3 loop spans 15 amino acids. V shed 5 bases and J shed 0 bases, with 11 bases lying between them. Germline V gene data show CDR1 as SGHVS and CDR2 as FQNEAQ. CDR3 DNA sequence: TGTGCCAGCAGCCAGCCCCAGCTAGCCAAAAACATTCAGTACTTC. This translates into CASSQPQLAKNIQYF. The variable domain in full, completed from reference TRBV7-8 and TRBJ2-4, reads GAGVSQSPRYKVAKRGQDVALRCDPISGHVSLFWYQQALGQGPEFLTYFQNEAQLDKSGLPSDRFFAERPEGSVSTLKIQRTQQEDSAVYLCASSQPQLAKNIQYFGAGTRLSVL.

This clonotype was counted once. One base away lies a much larger clone, so this may be a sequencing read error. The V and J genes are TRBV6-1 and TRBJ2-5; D is perhaps TRBD1 (6 bases). The V gene lost 6 bases and the J gene lost 5 bases, with 16 bases spanning the gap. The germline V gene encodes CDR1 MNHNS and CDR2 SASEGT. This CDR3 contains 14 residues. The CDR3 DNA is TGTGCCAGCAGCTGGGGGCCCGTAAGGGAGACCCAGTACTTC. Translation gives CASSWGPVRETQYF.

This clonotype was recorded at least ten times. V and J are TRBV27 and TRBJ2-2, with TRBD1 identical over 7 bases. Germline V gives CDR1 MNHEY, CDR2 SMNVEV (reference sequence). The CDR3 contains 13 residues. Trimming cost V 6 bases and J 6 bases; bases outside gene matches: 4. The CDR3 sequence is CASRNRGAGELFF. CDR3 bases: TGTGCCAGCAGGAACAGGGGCGCCGGGGAGCTGTTTTTT.

V gene TRBV5-1 combines with J gene TRBJ2-5; D possibly corresponds to TRBD2 (6 bases). Trimming cost V 3 bases and J 5 bases, with 14 bases left between them. Germline V gives CDR1 SGHRS, CDR2 YFSETQ. The CDR3 spans 14 residues. This CDR3 is CASSSGTLGETQYF. DNA for the CDR3: TGCGCCAGCAGCTCAGGGACTCTTGGGGAGACCCAGTACTTC.

The chain uses TRBV27 and TRBJ2-1; D is unclear. This CDR3 is built from 13 residues. Per the germline V gene, CDR1 is MNHEY and CDR2 is SMNVEV (reference sequence). The V end lost 6 bases, the J end lost 9 bases, and 15 bases lay between the germline ends. This CDR3 reads CASRLLGESEQFF. The CDR3 nucleotides read TGTGCCAGCAGGCTCCTTGGGGAAAGTGAGCAGTTCTTC.

This clonotype showed up just a few times. The V and J genes are TRBV6-1 and TRBJ2-3; 11 bases fit TRBD2. Germline CDR1 and CDR2: MNHNS and SASEGT. The CDR3 extends over 16 amino acids. The V segment lost 6 bases and the J segment 4 bases; nucleotides outside the gene matches: 9. The CDR3 DNA reads as TGTGCCAGCAGCCCAAGACTAGCGGGACCGGCAGATACGCAGTATTTT. This codes for CASSPRLAGPADTQYF.

The DNA of the CDR3 is TGCGCCAGCGGGACAGGGAGTGAATCACCCCTCCACTTT. This codes for CASGTGSESPLHF. The rearrangement joins TRBV5-1 to TRBJ1-6; 9 bases agree with TRBD1. J gave up 10 bases and V 7 bases, and 6 bases lay outside the gene matches. The germline CDR1 and CDR2 sequences are SGHRS and YFSETQ. CDR3 length equals 13 residues.

This clonotype occurred many times. The rearrangement uses TRBV10-3 and TRBJ2-7; D tentatively reads TRBD1 or TRBD2 (6 bases each). Between the trimmed V and J ends, which lost 6 bases and 5 bases, there was a span of 20 bases. CDR3 length: 15 residues. Germline V gene sequence: CDR1 ENHRY, CDR2 SYGVKD. CDR3 nucleotides: TGTGCCATCAGCGGAGGGGGGCGAGCCGCCAACGAGCAGTACTTC. Its protein is CAISGGGRAANEQYF.

This clonotype has more than one count but fewer than ten. The V gene is TRBV28, the J gene TRBJ2-1; D unclear. Trimming took off 5 bases at V and 0 bases at J, with 20 bases between the two ends. Looked up from germline, CDR1 is MDHEN and CDR2 is SYDVKM. The CDR3 covers 18 residues. The CDR3 bases are TGTGCCAGCAGTCCCACCGCCCATAGCTCGAGCTCCTACAATGAGCAGTTCTTC. Its protein is CASSPTAHSSSSYNEQFF.

This chain uses TRBV5-1 with TRBJ2-5, with D perhaps being TRBD1 or TRBD2 (6 bases each). The CDR3 is 15 residues long. Trimming took off 4 bases at V and 1 base at J, with 14 bases between the two ends. Germline values: CDR1 SGHRS, CDR2 YFSETQ. The chain's CDR3 is CASSRLPGAQETQYF. For the CDR3, the DNA is TGCGCCAGCAGCCGTCTCCCGGGGGCCCAAGAGACCCAGTACTTC.

Many counts were recorded for this clonotype. One end of the junction fails to match germline, which may point to a read error. CDR3 nucleotides: TGCAGTGCCTCCAGACCGGGACTAGCTACTCCACACTTC. It is translated as CSASRPGLATPHF. V usage is TRBV20-1 and J usage is TRBJ2-7; TRBD2 matches 9 bases. CDR3 size: 13 residues. The germline CDR1 and CDR2 sequences are DFQATT and SNEGSKA (reference sequence).

Ten or more counts support this clonotype. V gene TRBV7-7 combines with J gene TRBJ2-5; 7 nucleotides line up with TRBD2. With V trimmed by 5 bases and J by 2 bases, 5 bases remained unmatched. In germline, CDR1 is SSHAT, CDR2 FNYEAQ (reference sequence). The CDR3 spans 14 residues. Here the CDR3 DNA reads TGTGCCAGCAGCATCTCGGGACTACAAGAGACCCAGTACTTC. Its translation is CASSISGLQETQYF.

This clonotype was recorded a few times. The rearrangement joins TRBV28 to TRBJ1-2, with D perhaps matching TRBD1 (5 bases). Germline CDR1 reads MDHEN; CDR2 reads SYDVKM. The V and J ends lost 2 bases and 2 bases respectively, with 12 bases between them. The CDR3 has 15 amino acids. The CDR3 here is CASSLLRGENYGYTF. CDR3 sequence (DNA): TGTGCCAGCAGTTTACTCCGGGGGGAGAACTATGGCTACACCTTC.

Many counts were recorded for this clonotype. This CDR3 reads CASSLYPGNEQFF. The CDR3 DNA follows: TGCGCCAGCAGCTTGTATCCGGGAAATGAGCAGTTCTTC. The chain carries TRBV5-1 and TRBJ2-1, with D possibly matching TRBD2 (5 bases). The CDR3 contains 13 residues. Germline CDR1 is SGHRS and CDR2 is YFSETQ. With 1 base removed from V and 7 bases from J, the gap between germline ends came to 9 bases.